The clone carrying this TCR beta chain was observed at least ten times. The data stem from a study of T cells after yellow fever vaccination. Template switching by 5'RACE produced TCR cDNA, adding a universal primer site and UMIs. TCRdb analysed the 5' RACE reads with MiXCR anew, one entry per CDR3 protein. The profile shows about 120,000 distinct CDR3 sequences, about 7.8% of them singletons. Losses at the gene ends were 5 bases for V and 6 bases for J; bases not matched to a gene: 8. The CDR3 sequence is 14 residues long. Per germline, CDR1 SGHTA and CDR2 FQGTGA. The source material was CD4+ T cells sorted from PBMCs, sampled about 49 days after the first yellow fever vaccination. The gene calls are TRBV7-3 and TRBJ2-5; 8 bases map to TRBD2. The source of this sequence is a man younger than 35 who received the YFV17D yellow fever vaccine. The CDR3, as DNA: TGTGCCAGCAGCAACGGGGGGGCCGGGCAGACCCAGTACTTC. It encodes CASSNGGAGQTQYF. Based on the CDR3 plus reference TRBV7-3 and TRBJ2-5, the full variable domain is GAGVSQTPSNKVTEKGKYVELRCDPISGHTALYWYRQSLGQGPEFLIYFQGTGAADDSGLPNDRFFAVRPEGSVSTLKIQRTERGDSAVYLCASSNGGAGQTQYFGPGTRLLVL.